This T cell receptor (beta chain) originates from a study of OX40 agonist ivuxolimab in advanced cancers. Method: immunoSEQ multiplex PCR; TCRdb's copy keeps in-frame clones and lacks some. This table holds 13,000 to 15,000 clones, about 88% found once. The study, taken as a whole, reports: At 0.1 to 3.0 mg/kg and by week 6, clonal expansion occurred in CD4+ and CD8+ blood T cells.

V lost 4 bases, J lost 4 bases, and 5 bases lay in between. In germline, CDR1 is LNHNV, CDR2 YYDKDF (reference sequence). The CDR3 sequence is 12 residues long. A note on this clone: Its antigen remains unidentified.

The material was CD4+ or CD8+ T cells sorted from blood, obtained in a trial of the OX40 agonist ivuxolimab. The rearrangement links TRBV15 to TRBJ2-1; unclear D gene. This receptor was identified in an adult with an advanced solid tumor such as melanoma, head and neck, liver or kidney cancer. In nucleotides, the CDR3 is TGTGCCACCAGCACTACTTACAATGAGCAGTTCTTC. Protein: CATSTTYNEQFF.